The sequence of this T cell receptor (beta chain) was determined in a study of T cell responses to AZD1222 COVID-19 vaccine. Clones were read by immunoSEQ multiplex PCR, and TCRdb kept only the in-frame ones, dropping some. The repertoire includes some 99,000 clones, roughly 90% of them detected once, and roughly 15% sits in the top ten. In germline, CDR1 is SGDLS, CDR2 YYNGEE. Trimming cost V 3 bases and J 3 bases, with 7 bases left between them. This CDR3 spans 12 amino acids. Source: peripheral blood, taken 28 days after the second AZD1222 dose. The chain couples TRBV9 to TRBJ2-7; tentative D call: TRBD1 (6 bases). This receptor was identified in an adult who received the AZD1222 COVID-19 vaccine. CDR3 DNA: TGTGCCAGCAGCGCACAGGGCTACGAGCAGTACTTC. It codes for CASSAQGYEQYF.